The rows below give T cell receptor beta chains drawn from one sample of a study of T cells after yellow fever vaccination. Each CDR3 protein is one row after TCRdb ran MiXCR on the 5' RACE reads. The sample has some 350,000 distinct CDR3 sequences; about 4% are singletons. Material: PBMCs, obtained 5 days after the yellow fever booster vaccination. The receptors derive from a man aged 18 to 29 who received the YFV17D yellow fever vaccine. Each CDR3 is given with its conserved first and last residue. D genes are given only for firm matches. Clone size is not always given. Where it is, it says once, few, many or a class for expanded clones.

j_call,clone_size,d_call,v_call,cdr3_aa,cdr3_nt
TRBJ2-7,.,.,TRBV6-2/TRBV6-3,CASSYSRRTGDYEQYF,TGTGCCAGCAGTTACTCTCGCCGCACTGGGGACTACGAGCAGTACTTC
TRBJ2-1,.,.,TRBV5-1,CASSIVGGRLNEQFF,TGCGCCAGCAGCATTGTGGGGGGGCGGCTCAATGAGCAGTTCTTC
TRBJ2-1,few,.,TRBV29-1,CSVVSGGPSYNEQFF,TGCAGCGTTGTTTCGGGCGGGCCCTCCTACAATGAGCAGTTCTTC
TRBJ2-3,many,TRBD2,TRBV9,CASSVASGGSTDTQYF,TGTGCCAGCAGCGTCGCTAGCGGGGGTAGCACAGATACGCAGTATTTT
TRBJ2-3,.,.,TRBV7-3,CASSPRGARTDTQYF,TGTGCCAGCAGCCCTCGCGGCGCGCGCACAGATACGCAGTATTTT
TRBJ2-1,many,TRBD2,TRBV7-9,CASRGLGFSEQFF,TGTGCCAGCAGAGGACTAGGTTTCAGTGAGCAGTTCTTC
TRBJ1-1,.,TRBD1,TRBV5-1,CASTLGGALDTEAFF,TGCGCCAGCACTCTAGGGGGCGCATTGGACACTGAAGCTTTCTTT
TRBJ1-4,.,.,TRBV7-9,CASSPPGLGEKLFF,TGTGCCAGCAGCCCCCCGGGACTTGGTGAAAAACTGTTTTTT
TRBJ1-1,few,.,TRBV12-3/TRBV12-4,CASTQWRAGTEAFF,TGTGCCAGCACCCAGTGGAGGGCGGGAACTGAAGCTTTCTTT
TRBJ2-3,.,TRBD2,TRBV20-1,CSARRPSGYTDTQYF,TGCAGTGCTAGGCGGCCTAGCGGATACACAGATACGCAGTATTTT
TRBJ2-1,many,TRBD2,TRBV29-1,CSALAGGDNEQFF,TGCAGCGCCCTAGCGGGGGGGGACAATGAGCAGTTCTTC
TRBJ2-1,many,TRBD1,TRBV6-1,CASSVGQPYLFF,TGTGCCAGCAGTGTGGGACAGCCCTACCTGTTCTTC
TRBJ2-7,many,.,TRBV6-6,CASSYSIVYEQYF,TGTGCCAGCAGTTACTCGATTGTTTACGAGCAGTACTTC
TRBJ2-2,few,TRBD1,TRBV7-2,CASSPRGQGAPTGELFF,TGTGCCAGCAGCCCCAGAGGACAGGGGGCGCCCACCGGGGAGCTGTTTTTT
TRBJ1-5,few,TRBD1,TRBV12-3/TRBV12-4,CASSNRGQPQHF,TGTGCCAGCAGTAACAGGGGACAGCCCCAGCATTTT
TRBJ2-5,.,.,TRBV30,CAWAPVETQYF,TGTGCCTGGGCTCCGGTAGAGACCCAGTACTTC
TRBJ2-1,few,.,TRBV5-1,CASSRTHLGGDEQFF,TGCGCCAGCAGTCGAACCCACCTGGGAGGCGATGAGCAGTTCTTC
TRBJ1-2,many,.,TRBV6-2/TRBV6-3,CASSDPGTPYGYTF,TGTGCCAGCAGTGACCCCGGGACACCTTATGGCTACACCTTC
TRBJ1-1,many,TRBD1,TRBV7-3,CASSSTGVTEAFF,TGTGCCAGCAGCAGCACAGGGGTGACTGAAGCTTTCTTT
TRBJ2-2,few,.,TRBV5-1,CASSFRTANTGELFF,TGCGCCAGCAGCTTTCGGACAGCGAACACCGGGGAGCTGTTTTTT
TRBJ2-5,few,.,TRBV4-1,CASSQGTAQETQYF,TGCGCCAGCAGCCAAGGGACGGCGCAAGAGACCCAGTACTTC
TRBJ1-5,.,.,TRBV4-3,CASSQDYGGMSNQPQHF,TGCGCCAGCAGCCAAGATTACGGGGGCATGAGCAATCAGCCCCAGCATTTT
TRBJ2-5,few,TRBD1,TRBV5-5,CASTRRRDRLQETQYF,TGTGCCAGCACACGACGGCGGGACAGGCTCCAAGAGACCCAGTACTTC
TRBJ2-5,.,.,TRBV11-2,CASSLDSRRGQTQYF,TGTGCCAGCAGCTTAGATAGCCGAAGGGGCCAGACCCAGTACTTC
TRBJ1-2,many,.,TRBV29-1,CSVAVRGAVSYTF,TGCAGCGTTGCGGTCAGGGGCGCGGTCAGCTACACCTTC
TRBJ1-2,few,.,TRBV6-1,CASSEEGGPYGYTF,TGTGCCAGCAGTGAGGAGGGGGGGCCGTATGGCTACACCTTC